Listed below are T cell receptor beta chains from one sample, sequenced in a study of shared clonotypes between healthy human individuals. Assay used: immunoSEQ multiplex PCR; TCRdb lists only in-frame clones, some missing. The table includes over a million clones, around 97% detected once. Material for sequencing was naive CD4+ T cells sorted from blood. Receptor source: a man under 40 in good health. The conserved cysteine and the conserved F or W are not part of the CDR3 here. Not all rows give a size; the values are once, few, many and, for expanded clones, a class.

v_gene	abundance	j_gene	CDR3aa
TRBV7-3	-	TRBJ2-1	ASSPQVWNEQF
TRBV6-5	-	TRBJ1-2	ASSYSGATGGYT
TRBV13	-	TRBJ2-3	ASSSSSGSLTDTQY
TRBV14	-	TRBJ2-5	ASSQAFQIETQY
TRBV11-2	-	TRBJ2-7	ASSSQTGVGYEQY
TRBV5-1	-	TRBJ2-3	ASSLFLWDRFTDTQY
TRBV6-5	once	TRBJ1-2	ASSYDVTGYT
TRBV7-9	once	TRBJ2-1	ASSLRTGGRNEQF
TRBV28	once	TRBJ1-2	ASTPSGAGKYGYT
TRBV9	-	TRBJ2-7	ASSPPPLFLSNYEQY
TRBV6-5	-	TRBJ2-7	ASSYSAGSYPAEQY
TRBV6-1	-	TRBJ1-2	ASSEGENYGYT
TRBV28	-	TRBJ2-3	ASSFPGLAGGPFSDTQY
TRBV7-3	-	TRBJ2-4	ASSSTGSAAKNIQY
TRBV2	-	TRBJ2-2	ASGRQGVMGTGELF
TRBV7-5	-	TRBJ2-7	ARRKLTASSYEQY
TRBV25-1	-	TRBJ2-2	ASRETAVNTGELF
TRBV7-9	-	TRBJ2-7	ASSLAARGPYEQY
TRBV7-7	-	TRBJ2-7	ASSFEQGNSYEQY
TRBV19	-	TRBJ2-7	ASSHPGAYEQY
TRBV6-1	-	TRBJ2-7	ASSEGPGTYEQY
TRBV27	-	TRBJ2-2	ASRTANTGELF
TRBV27	-	TRBJ2-7	ASRTASEFYEQY
TRBV10-3	once	TRBJ2-7	AITRDMVGYEQY
TRBV10-3	-	TRBJ1-1	ATGGQGWENTEAF
TRBV19	-	TRBJ2-5	ASSSVGRGETQY
TRBV11-3	-	TRBJ1-5	ASSLRVGGDQPQH
TRBV27	-	TRBJ1-3	ASRSGTRFSGNTIY
TRBV11-2	-	TRBJ2-1	ASSLTRSQF
TRBV5-1	-	TRBJ2-1	ASSTLGGRPYNEQF
TRBV18	-	TRBJ1-2	ASSPPRILYGYT
TRBV4-3	-	TRBJ2-7	ASSQGRHSTYEQY
TRBV28	-	TRBJ2-7	ASRPQGSVSYEQY
TRBV18	-	TRBJ2-5	ASSPPQREHWGETQY
TRBV19	-	TRBJ1-2	ASSISGGRPRIGYT
TRBV5-1	-	TRBJ2-3	ASSPGGTDTQY
TRBV25-1	-	TRBJ2-1	ASGTSGRWGEQF
TRBV5-1	-	TRBJ2-7	ASRGQATYEQY
TRBV10-3	-	TRBJ1-4	AISESGGLTGATNEKLF
TRBV25-1	-	TRBJ2-5	ASSDRDRVLETQY
TRBV11-2	-	TRBJ2-7	ASSLYLRFTYEQY
TRBV28	once	TRBJ1-3	ASSFRGSGNTIY
TRBV10-3	-	TRBJ2-3	AIKGLAPSTDTQY
TRBV6-6	-	TRBJ2-3	ASSYSGGRGIDTQY
TRBV6-1	-	TRBJ2-1	ASSEAPFIGEQF
TRBV29-1	-	TRBJ2-7	SVGSRLVYEQY
TRBV5-1	-	TRBJ2-1	ASSLVEYNEQF
TRBV4-1	-	TRBJ1-3	ASSQDLGRDTIY
TRBV5-1	-	TRBJ2-2	ASSLGGFSTGELF
TRBV30	-	TRBJ1-2	GRGGGGYGYT
TRBV5-1	-	TRBJ2-3	ASSLGTSGFTDTQY
TRBV18	-	TRBJ2-7	ASSPPQGRTYEQY
TRBV28	-	TRBJ1-5	ASRKGQRHQPQH
TRBV12-5	-	TRBJ1-1	ASGSGQGRNTEAF